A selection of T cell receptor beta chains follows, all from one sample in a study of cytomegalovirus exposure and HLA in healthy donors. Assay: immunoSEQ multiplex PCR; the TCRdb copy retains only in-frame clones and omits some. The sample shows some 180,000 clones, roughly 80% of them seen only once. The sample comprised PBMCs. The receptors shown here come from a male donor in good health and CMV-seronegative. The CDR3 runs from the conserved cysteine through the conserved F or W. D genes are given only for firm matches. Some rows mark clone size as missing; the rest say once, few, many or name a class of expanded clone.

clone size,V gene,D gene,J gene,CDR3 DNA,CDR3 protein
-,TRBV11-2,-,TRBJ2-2,TGTGCCAGCAGCTTTGCCAGGGCCACCGGGGAGCTGTTTTTT,CASSFARATGELFF
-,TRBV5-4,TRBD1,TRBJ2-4,TGTGCCAGCAGCTTGAGGGGACAGGGGAAAAACATTCAGTACTTC,CASSLRGQGKNIQYF
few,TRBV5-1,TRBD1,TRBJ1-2,TGCGCCAGCAGCTTGGCCTGGGACAGGGGAAGAGGCTACACCTTC,CASSLAWDRGRGYTF
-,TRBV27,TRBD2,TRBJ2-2,TGTGCCAGCAGTTCCAGCGGGGGGCCATACAGGACCGGGGAGCTGTTTTTT,CASSSSGGPYRTGELFF
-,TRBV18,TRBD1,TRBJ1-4,TGTGCCAGCTCCGCCTGGACAGGGGGCGCGTCTAATGAAAAACTGTTTTTT,CASSAWTGGASNEKLFF
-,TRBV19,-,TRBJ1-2,TGTGCCAGCTATTTGGGAACAGGAAGAGGCTACACCTTC,CASYLGTGRGYTF
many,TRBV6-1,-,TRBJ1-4,TGTGCCAGCAGTACCGGCGACAGCAATGAAAAACTGTTTTTT,CASSTGDSNEKLFF
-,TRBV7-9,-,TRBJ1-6,TGTGCCAGCAGCCGAGGGGGTTTCCTTAATTCACCCCTCCACTTT,CASSRGGFLNSPLHF
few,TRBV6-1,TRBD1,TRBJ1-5,TGTGCCAGCAGCCGGGACAGGGGCGTCGGCCAGCCCCAGCATTTT,CASSRDRGVGQPQHF
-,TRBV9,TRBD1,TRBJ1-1,TGTGCCAGCAGCGTAGATCCAGGGGGAAACACTGAAGCTTTCTTT,CASSVDPGGNTEAFF
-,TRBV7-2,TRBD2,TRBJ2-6,TGCGCCAGCAGCTTAGTAGCGGGGTCGGGGGCCAACGTCCTGACTTTC,CASSLVAGSGANVLTF
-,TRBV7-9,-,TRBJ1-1,TGTGCCAGCAGCGCAGGGTCCGAGAACACTGAAGCTTTCTTT,CASSAGSENTEAFF
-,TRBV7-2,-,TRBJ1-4,TGTGCCAGCAGCTTAGCACCATCTGCGGCTAATGAAAAACTGTTTTTT,CASSLAPSAANEKLFF
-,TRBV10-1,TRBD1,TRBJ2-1,TGCGCCAGCAGTGAGTCCACAGGGGGCTCCTACAATGAGCAGTTCTTC,CASSESTGGSYNEQFF
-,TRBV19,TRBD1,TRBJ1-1,TGTGCCAGTACTTCCAGGGGGACAGGGCTGGATGAAGCTTTCTTT,CASTSRGTGLDEAFF
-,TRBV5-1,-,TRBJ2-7,TGCGCCAGCAGCTTGGGGGCGACCAGGTACGAGCAGTACTTC,CASSLGATRYEQYF
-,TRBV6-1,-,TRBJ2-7,TGTGCCAGCAGCCGGGACAAACGAACCTACGAGCAGTACTTC,CASSRDKRTYEQYF
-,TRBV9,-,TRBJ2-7,TGTGCCAGCAGCGTAGCGGGGGGCACCTACGAGCAGTACTTC,CASSVAGGTYEQYF
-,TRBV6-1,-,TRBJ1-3,TGTGCCAGCAGTGAGGCTTGGCGGAGAAACACCATATATTTT,CASSEAWRRNTIYF
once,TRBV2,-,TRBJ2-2,TGTGCCAGCAAGCGTCCCGGGGAGCTGTTTTTT,CASKRPGELFF
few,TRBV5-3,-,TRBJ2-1,TGTGCCAGAAGCTTGGTTACCTTCCTTCCCCTGACAAAGAGTGAGCAGTTCTTC,CARSLVTFLPLTKSEQFF
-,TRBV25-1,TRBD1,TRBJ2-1,TGTGCCAGCGGTGATTGGGACAGGGAAGAGCAGTTCTTC,CASGDWDREEQFF
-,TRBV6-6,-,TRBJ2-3,TGTGCCAGCAGATTACAGGGTTCGGGCACAGATACGCAGTATTTT,CASRLQGSGTDTQYF
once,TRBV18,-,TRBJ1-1,TGTGCCAGCTCACCATTGATCAGGAGACAGAGGAACACTGAAGCTTTCTTT,CASSPLIRRQRNTEAFF
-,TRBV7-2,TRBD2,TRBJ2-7,TGTGCCAGCAGCTTAGCGTTGGGGGGGTACGAGCAGTACTTC,CASSLALGGYEQYF
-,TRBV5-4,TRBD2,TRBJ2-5,TGTGCCAGCAGCTTAGGACTAGCGGGGGGAGAGACCCAGTACTTC,CASSLGLAGGETQYF
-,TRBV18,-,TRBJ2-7,TGTGCCAGCTCACCATCGGTAAGAACCTACGAGCAGTACTTC,CASSPSVRTYEQYF
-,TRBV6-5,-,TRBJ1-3,TGTGCCAGCAGTTACTCCTACCGAACTGGAAACACCATATATTTT,CASSYSYRTGNTIYF
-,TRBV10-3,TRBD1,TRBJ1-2,TGTGCCAGCAGCCGAGAGGGACAGAACTATGGCTACACCTTC,CASSREGQNYGYTF
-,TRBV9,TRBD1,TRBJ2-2,TGTGCCAGCAGCGTAGACGCAGGGGGAAGTACCGGGGAGCTGTTTTTT,CASSVDAGGSTGELFF
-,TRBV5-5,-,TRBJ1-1,TGTGCCAGCAGCTTGGACAGCGGGTGGAACACTGAAGCTTTCTTT,CASSLDSGWNTEAFF
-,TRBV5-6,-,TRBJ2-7,TGTGCCAGCAGCCTCAGGACAGACGCCTACGAGCAGTACTTC,CASSLRTDAYEQYF
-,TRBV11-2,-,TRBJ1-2,TGTGCCAGCAGCTTAGACGGGGGGAGAGATGGCTACACCTTC,CASSLDGGRDGYTF
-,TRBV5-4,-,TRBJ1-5,TGTGCCAGCAGCTTGGGAGGCGGTAGCAATCAGCCCCAGCATTTT,CASSLGGGSNQPQHF
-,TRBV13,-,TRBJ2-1,TGTGCCAGCAGCTTAGGGGGGCGGCACCTCGATGGTGAGCAGTTCTTC,CASSLGGRHLDGEQFF
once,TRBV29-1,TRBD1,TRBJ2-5,TGCAGCGTTCTTCCGGGACAGGGGGCGGAGGAGACCCAGTACTTC,CSVLPGQGAEETQYF
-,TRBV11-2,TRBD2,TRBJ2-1,TGTGCCAGCAGCACACCCCGGACTAGCGGGGGGGAATCCTACAATGAGCAGTTCTTC,CASSTPRTSGGESYNEQFF
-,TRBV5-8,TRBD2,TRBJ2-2,TGTGCCAGCAGCTTGGAAGTCTCGGGGGGTGCCGGGGAGCTGTTTTTT,CASSLEVSGGAGELFF
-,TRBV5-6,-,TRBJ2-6,TGTGCCAGCAGCTTCATCGGGGTCTCTGGGGCCAACGTCCTGACTTTC,CASSFIGVSGANVLTF
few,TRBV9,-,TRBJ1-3,TGTGCCAGCAGCTCACAGGAATACTCTGGAAACACCATATATTTT,CASSSQEYSGNTIYF
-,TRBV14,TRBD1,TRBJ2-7,TGTGCCAGCAGCCAAGATTACGGGACAGTTTGGTTCTACGAGCAGTACTTC,CASSQDYGTVWFYEQYF
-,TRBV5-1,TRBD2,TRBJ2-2,TGCGCCAGCAGCCCGGCCGGGGGGGCGATCTCCGGGGAGCTGTTTTTT,CASSPAGGAISGELFF
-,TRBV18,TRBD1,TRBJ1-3,TGTGCCAGCTCACAGAAACGGGACAGTTACGGAAACACCATATATTTT,CASSQKRDSYGNTIYF
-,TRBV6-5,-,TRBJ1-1,TGTGCCAGCAATGAGTATTTGAACACTGAAGCTTTCTTT,CASNEYLNTEAFF
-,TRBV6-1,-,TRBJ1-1,TGTGCCAGCAGTGACGGTAGTAACACTGAAGCTTTCTTT,CASSDGSNTEAFF
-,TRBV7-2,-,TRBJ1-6,TGTGCCAGCAGCTTAGTTCGGGGAAATTCACCCCTCCACTTT,CASSLVRGNSPLHF